The clone carrying this T cell receptor (beta chain) was counted between two and nine times. Its cognate antigen is unknown. This entry belongs to a study of vaccination and CD4 T cells after COVID-19. V was shortened by 11 bases and J by 2 bases, with 15 bases between the two germline ends. The CDR3 contains 13 residues. The germline gives CDR1 MNHNS, CDR2 SASEGT. The treatment here: roughly 10-day PBMC culture with coronavirus spike peptide pools or control peptides (ViraFEST assay). CD4+ T cells that came from the unexposed donor were collected before the COVID-19 pandemic (2011-2018). Cultured CD4+ T-cell DNA underwent Oncomine TCR Beta short-read sequencing. From CD4+ T cells that had been cultured, genomic DNA was extracted. TCRdb called the PCR reads again in MiXCR, with one record for every CDR3 protein. This table holds roughly 10,000 distinct CDR3 sequences, around 30% found once.

What was sequenced was CD4+ T cells from blood, cultured in vitro. The clonotype was recovered from a human donor in good health. The rearrangement joins TRBV6-1 to TRBJ1-1; unclear D gene. The CDR3 sequence: CACRSDGNTEAFF. DNA of the CDR3: TGTGCCTGCCGAAGCGACGGAAACACTGAAGCTTTCTTT.